This T cell receptor (beta chain) was retrieved from a study of human T cells and chemical hapten exposure. The CDR3 runs 18 residues. V dropped 5 bases and J dropped 2; count of bases not matched to a gene: 15. Time point described: patch test 2, 6 weeks after DPC sensitization. Treatment of the sample: therapeutic diphenylcyclopropenone sensitization with weekly scalp DPC. TCRdb passed the RACE reads through MiXCR, listing each CDR3 protein once. This table holds 40,000 to 45,000 distinct CDR3 sequences, approximately 9% found once. This clonotype has only a few counts. J is TRBJ2-3 and V is TRBV12-3 or TRBV12-4; the match to TRBD2 covers 8 bases. The source was whole blood, collected in connection with sensitization to the hapten diphenylcyclopropenone (DPC). This receptor was obtained from a woman aged 40 to 50 with alopecia areata. Some clones in this sample may be carry-over from other donors' samples. Written as DNA, the CDR3 is TGTGCCAGCAGTCGCCCGGCCGCAGCGGGGGCCCTCACAGATACGCAGTATTTT. Translating gives CASSRPAAAGALTDTQYF.